This TCR beta chain was sequenced for a study of blood T cell repertoires in COVID-19. Assay used: immunoSEQ multiplex PCR; TCRdb lists only in-frame clones, some missing. The sample has more than 400,000 clones; around 90% are singletons. Germline lookup yields CDR1 SGHAT and CDR2 FQNNGV. Trimming took 5 bases from V and 6 from J; bases not matched to a gene: 10. The length of the CDR3 is 15 residues. The chain combines TRBV11-2 with TRBJ1-5; 7 nucleotides agree with TRBD1. The sample consisted of PBMCs or T cells enriched from blood (not recorded which). This sequence was found in a woman between 18 and 30 years old who had recovered from COVID-19. The CDR3 region is CASSERTGLIQPQHF. CDR3 DNA sequence: TGTGCCAGCAGCGAACGGACAGGCCTTATTCAGCCCCAGCATTTT.